These 5 T cell receptor beta chains were sequenced from one sample in a study of CD8 T cells in Susac syndrome. Random hexamers served to reverse transcribe about 0.5 to 1 ug RNA. TCRdb analysed the immunoSEQ multiplex PCR reads with MiXCR anew, one entry per CDR3 protein. The sample holds about 81,000 distinct CDR3 sequences, approximately 93% seen once. Source material: CD8+ T cells from PBMCs. Receptors originate from a human donor with Susac syndrome.

The sample holds one count of this clonotype. The chain carries TRBV29-1 and TRBJ2-3, with TRBD2 as a possible D gene (5 bases). V lost 4 bases and J lost 0, with 17 bases in between. The germline V gene encodes CDR1 SQVTM and CDR2 ANQGSEA. The CDR3 covers 16 residues. Here the CDR3 reads CSVAGVVELSTDTQYF. The CDR3 DNA reads as TGCAGCGTTGCCGGGGTAGTCGAGCTGAGCACAGATACGCAGTATTTT.

The V gene is TRBV7-9, the J gene TRBJ2-3; no firm D call. Germline lookup yields CDR1 SEHNR and CDR2 FQNEAQ (reference sequence). V was pared by 5 bases and J by 0 bases, with 15 bases between. The CDR3 sequence is 16 residues long. DNA of the CDR3: TGTGCCAGCAGCCCACCTGACCAGACGAGCACAGATACGCAGTATTTT. It is translated as CASSPPDQTSTDTQYF.

The gene calls are TRBV15 and TRBJ2-1, with D maybe TRBD1 (5 bases). V lost 5 bases and J lost 6, with 20 bases in between. Germline V CDR1 and CDR2: LNHNV, YYDKDF (reference sequence). The CDR3 covers 16 residues. CDR3 sequence reads: CATSPRGTTAGNEQFF. DNA of the CDR3: TGTGCCACCAGCCCAAGGGGAACAACGGCAGGCAATGAGCAGTTCTTC.

The CDR3 nucleotides are TGTGCCAGCAGTCTAAGCGGGTGGGATAGCAATCAGCCCCAGCATTTT. Amino acids: CASSLSGWDSNQPQHF. The chain carries TRBV6-1 and TRBJ1-5, with D unresolved. V was shortened by 5 bases and J by 0 bases, with 14 bases between the two germline ends. The V gene's germline CDR1 is MNHNS and CDR2 SASEGT. There are 16 residues in the CDR3.

The genes are TRBV15 and TRBJ2-1, with D possibly matching TRBD1 (6 bases). CDR1 and CDR2 from the germline V gene are LNHNV and YYDKDF (reference sequence). The CDR3 extends over 14 amino acids. V was clipped by 5 bases and J by 1 base, with 9 bases between them. CDR3 amino acids: CATSPRGSYNEQFF. The CDR3 DNA is TGTGCCACCAGCCCAAGGGGGTCCTACAATGAGCAGTTCTTC.